The T cell receptor (beta chain) described here comes from a study of tumor-infiltrating lymphocytes in primary liver carcinoma (dated by TCRdb to about 2017). Some background on the complete study: The five patients, three men and two women aged 30 to 69 years, had hepatocellular carcinoma (four) or combined HCC and intrahepatic cholangiocarcinoma (one). The five patients had tumors of stage T1-T3 N0M0, with maximum diameters ranging from about 4 to 11 cm. Roughly 3.5 to 7.13 million productive TCRbeta reads were obtained per sample, and no significant difference in read depth was found between tissue types. Across five regions of each liver tumor, along with adjacent normal tissue and blood, the study brought together TCRbeta repertoire sequencing, expression microarrays and whole-exome sequencing. Technical replicate repertoires showed high reproducibility, with mean shared-clone rates roughly 0.88 and correlation coefficients above 0.95. A total of about 35 specimens from 5 patients, comprising approximately 25 tumor regions, 5 adjacent noncancerous liver tissues and 5 peripheral blood samples, were covered by TCRbeta repertoire sequencing. To link TCRbeta repertoire diversity with the local molecular phenotype, the roughly 23 tumor region samples were profiled using Agilent mRNA microarrays. Study-wide conclusions, independent of this receptor: Consistent with antigen-driven expansion, pairs of tumor regions showed higher repertoire overlap (mean around 36%) than either tumor-adjacent pairs (around 17%) or tumor-blood pairs (approximately 15%). Comparison of CD4+ and CD8+ T cell repertoires was precluded by the use of bulk unsorted samples. The study included only a few patients, and the authors note findings should be validated in a larger study. Only roughly 7-25% of top clones appeared in all five regions of a tumor, which suggests that tumor-infiltrating T cells are spatially heterogeneous. Because only the TCR beta chain was sequenced and unpaired alpha chains were not captured, true repertoire diversity is likely underestimated. The top 250 clones made up a significantly larger repertoire fraction in tumors than in blood (p = 0.039).

Reading the germline V gene gives CDR1 SQVTM and CDR2 ANQGSEA. Cut back by 6 bases and 8 bases, the V and J ends lie 16 bases apart. Taken from cysteine to phenylalanine, the CDR3 has 12 residues. Only the CDR3 DNA stays, 36 bases, in frame from base 1. Total RNA and DNA were co-extracted from around 18-30 mg of bulk tissue with the AllPrep DNA/RNA mini kit, without cell sorting. Between late 2015 and March 2016, five patients in China with histopathologically diagnosed primary liver carcinoma had their tumors surgically resected. At the time of sampling, the patients had chronic HBV infection and had not received any treatment. Five spatially separated regions were sampled per tumor: superior, inferior, left-lateral and right-lateral poles, plus the tumor centre. Histological examination found more than 75% viable tumor cells in every tumor sample. Fresh tumor and adjacent tissue pieces were bisected, with one half stored in RNAlater at -80 degrees C and the other half sent for histology.

This clonotype was seen more than once but under ten times. It has no known antigen specificity. No per-base quality is available; no much larger clone lies one base away. Starting from approximately 500 ng total RNA, TCRbeta-specific cDNA was produced by reverse transcription with a constant-region primer and ProtoScript II reverse transcriptase. Construction of the TCRbeta libraries relied on three nested rounds of multiplex PCR, following a slightly modified ARM-PCR procedure. Each of the first two PCR rounds ran for about 9 cycles and used multiplex TRBV1-TRBV30 forward primers together with a Cbeta reverse primer. Sample barcodes and Illumina adapters were added in a final 25-cycle PCR with Deep VentR polymerase. Before sequencing, amplicons between 200 and 500 bp were purified from gel using a QIAquick gel extraction kit. An Illumina HiSeq 2500 was used to sequence the TCRbeta amplicons, generating 250-bp paired-end reads. Concerning the study's data processing: To recover full CDR3 sequences, reads were quality-trimmed using Trimmomatic v0.33 and paired reads were then merged using FLASH v1.2.11. MiGEC v1.2.1b assigned V, D and J germline segments to the rearranged TCRbeta sequences. Clonotype statistics and Shannon-Wiener diversity indices were calculated with VDJtools v1.0.0. To cut down on sampling bias, every analysis after diversity analysis relied on just the 250 most abundant clonotypes from each sample. TCRdb reanalyzed the raw reads on its own, using fastp at Q25 for trimming and MiXCR for clone calling, and kept in-frame beta chains. Each CDR3 protein appears once, grouped with its most common genes and DNA. These V and J calls are TCRdb output, not the study's own analysis. Counted in this sample were 40,000 to 45,000 distinct CDR3 sequences; about three quarters of them appeared once. The ten largest account for roughly 19% of the sample.

The clonotype originates from a man aged 35-49 years with primary liver carcinoma and hepatitis B virus infection. The material sequenced was liver tumor tissue from sampling region 2. The cell subset or site label for this specimen denotes: tumor region T2, inferior pole. In this chain, TRBV29-1 is recombined with TRBJ1-1; the D gene is perhaps TRBD1, on 5 matching bases. The DNA sequence reads TGCAGCGTCACCTCAGGGAACATCGAAGCTTTCTTT. It translates to CSVTSGNIEAFF.